Sequencing of this TCR beta chain was carried out in a study of cytomegalovirus exposure and HLA in healthy donors (dated by TCRdb to about 2017). In the study overall: An earlier analysis of about 530 of the donors reported 276 Gb of sequence data and 90 million to 120 million unique TCR beta sequences obtained from 150 million to 200 million T cells. An earlier analysis of some 500 of the donors applied high-throughput TCR beta sequencing to assess whether each TCR beta V gene segment acted as functional or pseudogenic. To predict cytomegalovirus infection status, the study combined high-throughput TCR immunosequencing, statistical association of individual TCRs with disease status, and machine learning. Donor age, sex, ethnicity and CMV serostatus were compiled alongside the repertoire data. All discovery cohort repertoires had been generated using a single sequencing platform. Besides the first cohort of 500 to 700 subjects, a separate validation cohort made up of 90 to 150 different subjects was used. An early release that covered around 590 HLA-typed donors contained about 300 gigabases of sequencing data and 65 million to 100 million unique TCR sequences. The aim of the study was to test whether cataloging public T cell receptors could identify signatures of past pathogen exposure. Five DR-DQ haplotypes were handled as single units for association and clustering, since linkage in the cohort was strong. The number of donors typed differed by locus, with 629-630 for A, B, C, DRB1 and DQB1, 522 for DQA1, 606 for DPA1, and 400 to 490 for DPB1. The study used immunosequencing to profile the T cell repertoires of several hundred subjects and linked those repertoires to cytomegalovirus serostatus. Across 300 to 500 genotyped donors of the cohort, an average of about 220,000 unique TCR beta nucleotide sequences per donor were sequenced, and roughly a sixth of those sequences were non-productive. Of the approximately 400 genotyped donors, roughly 76% were placed in the genetic ancestry cluster associated with self-reported Caucasian donors. A later genetic analysis took genome-wide SNP genotypes for about three fifths of the 666 donors and used that subset as a discovery cohort. Class I and class II HLA loci were covered by the typing at four-digit resolution. A later analysis re-analyzed previously published TCR beta repertoires from roughly 630 donors and added high-resolution HLA genotyping to study TCR occurrence patterns. The later analysis used no new phenotypic data to find candidate immune exposures, relying instead on TCR beta sequences and their occurrence across donors.

The cohort comprised fewer than 750 healthy bone marrow donors. At the time of sampling, every cohort member was nominally healthy, though immune exposures that went unrecorded were likely present. The donor tested CMV seronegative and was one of the 352 seronegative cohort members. Every donor gave a peripheral blood sample, and the peripheral blood mononuclear cells from that sample were used for TCR beta sequencing. Genomic DNA was extracted from the blood cell samples with the Qiagen DNeasy Blood Extraction Kit. CDR1 and CDR2, looked up from the germline V gene, are SGHRS and YFSETQ. At the junction V is shortened by 0 bases and J by 6 bases, with 12 bases in between. Its CDR3 holds 14 amino acids, cysteine through phenylalanine. Only CDR3 DNA is held: 42 bases, read in frame from base 1. Note on this clone: The antigen it recognizes is unknown. No quality values exist for individual bases; no much larger clone is one base distant.

Findings and caveats that apply to the study as a whole: According to a later analysis, most CMV-associated TCR beta chains appeared to be HLA-restricted, and the HLA associations seemed to be driven largely by CMV exposure. In this cohort, only TCR beta chains were sequenced, and detectable features were limited by the absence of alpha or paired-chain data. The classifier was reported to diagnose cytomegalovirus status with high specificity and sensitivity in both the original cohort and the validation cohort. Three of the identified cytomegalovirus-associated TCR beta chains were confirmed in vitro to be specific for cytomegalovirus antigens. HLA typing was unavailable for some donors at each locus, so association tests used only the typed subset. The sequencing pipeline was judged likely to have produced a cluster of highly shared sequence variants as a technical artifact. In a later genetic analysis, a missense DCLRE1C variant was associated with V-gene and J-gene trimming of TCR beta chains, and the association was replicated in an independent cohort. Most TCR sequences were observed very rarely across donors, whereas some public TCRs were present in many individuals. In a later analysis, some 18,000 TCR beta sequences were associated with specific HLA alleles at a false discovery rate of 0.05. In an earlier analysis of roughly 560 of the donors, most TCR beta V segments were observed in productive rearrangements about 87% or about 30% of the time, broadly matching IMGT annotations. Immune exposure information for the cohort was limited to CMV serostatus. Sequencing depth was assumed to be roughly uniform across donors in the presence/absence analyses, though that assumption may not hold. A later analysis found that HLA-associated TCR beta chains were more clonally expanded and had lower generation probabilities than equally common non-associated chains. The study gave a list of 150 to 200 TCR beta chains associated with cytomegalovirus. Correlated functional status among segregating V segments might reflect linkage disequilibrium, but an unknown experimental factor could not be ruled out. Some IMGT-functional V segments, including TRBV6-2 and TRBV6-3, could not be told apart with the 87-base-pair reads, so those segments were excluded. Because counts were too low, roughly 17 rarely observed V segments, including chromosome 9 orphons, were left out of the earlier analysis of a few hundred of the donors. Assigning TCR associations to individual alleles was difficult when HLA alleles, especially DR and DQ, strongly co-occurred. Compared with the 666-donor mean, donors in an Asian-associated ancestry cluster had fewer N-insertions in productive TCRs, according to a later genetic analysis. According to a later analysis, parvovirus B19, influenza, CMV and Epstein-Barr virus appeared linked to several top co-occurrence clusters. The authors suggested that the approach could potentially be generalized to other disease states and immunological phenotypes. According to a later analysis, TCR association rates differed among HLA loci, with DRB1 alleles showing the most associated TCRs and HLA-C alleles showing the fewest. A further reported finding was that TCR beta sequences accurately predicted the HLA-A and HLA-B alleles for most subjects in the first cohort.

Library creation used the immunoSEQ multiplex PCR assay. The multiplex PCR relied on a mix of 60 forward primers for TCR Vbeta segments and 13 reverse primers for TCR Jbeta segments. The CDR3 region of rearranged TCR beta genes was amplified from genomic DNA with a multiplex PCR assay. On the Illumina HiSeq System, the amplified TCR beta libraries were sequenced as 87-base-pair reads. The original pipeline was this. Across the roughly 640 repertoires, a later analysis counted about 81 million unique TCR beta chains, around 10 million of which were shared by at least two donors. Raw reads were error-corrected and collapsed into unique sequences by a nearest-neighbor algorithm in which closely related sequences were merged to remove PCR and sequencing errors. Alignment of CDR3 sequences to IMGT reference sequences was used to assign V, D and J gene segments. For a sequence to be retained, at least a six-nucleotide match to both a V gene segment and a J gene segment was required. Rearrangements were classified as productive when the CDR3 lacked stop codons and remained in frame with V and J, and all other rearrangements were classified as non-productive. Following IMGT convention, CDR3 was defined as the stretch from the second conserved V-encoded cysteine up to the conserved J-encoded phenylalanine. The earlier analysis of about 560 of the donors excluded any sequence lacking an unambiguous match to a single V gene segment. In an earlier analysis of 450 to 700 of the donors, V segments were called functional above 56.7% productive rearrangements and were called segregating when the between-donor standard deviation exceeded 5%. A statistical classification framework was developed to diagnose cytomegalovirus status using the catalog of TCR beta chain sequences. In a later analysis, V and J genes were assigned by comparing TCR nucleotide sequences against IMGT/GENE-DB human TR gene sequences. A later analysis assigned CDR3 sequences and most-parsimonious VDJ recombination scenarios with the TCRdist pipeline. In a later analysis, each TCR beta chain was defined by its CDR3 amino acid sequence together with its V-gene family, and reads lacking a unique V-gene family were excluded. As a way to deal with suspected cross-contamination and a sequencing artifact, a later analysis dropped hundreds of nucleotide sequences that were highly shared and had low generation probability. In a later analysis, a clonal expansion index was calculated for each public chain from normalized within-repertoire ranks of inferred template counts. Generation probabilities in a later analysis came from a VDJ recombination model fitted to out-of-frame rearrangements, and those results were checked against IGoR. In a later analysis, hypergeometric tests were used to score TCR-TCR, TCR-HLA and TCR-CMV co-occurrence, with a repertoire-size bias correction applied to TCR pairs. In a later analysis, false discovery rates were estimated by permuting HLA or CMV assignments 20 times. In a later analysis, co-occurring TCRs were grouped using DBSCAN, with TCRdist sequence similarity added in when clustering inside HLA-allele-positive subsets. Co-occurrence clustering excluded repertoires with fewer than 30,000 or more than 120,000 public chains, plus five with anomalous nucleotide sharing. The source is immuneACCESS, and TCRdb retained only in-frame sequences with V and J called. Part of the clones is not carried over; for the studies checked, unresolved V genes explain less than half of this, and the remainder is unexplained. That table is the source of V, J and clone size, and D and trimming were worked out from the DNA. This sample gives 110,000 to 150,000 clones in total; roughly 79% of them show up just once. The top ten clones comprise less than 3.5% of the sample.

This clonotype was obtained from a male donor in good health and CMV-seronegative. Source material: PBMCs. Recombination joined TRBV5-1 with TRBJ1-1, and the D gene may be TRBD1, 6 bases matching. The base sequence is TGCGCCAGCAGCTTGGCCAGGGGAGAGCCTGAAGCTTTCTTT. This codes for CASSLARGEPEAFF.